The rows below give T cell receptor beta chains drawn from one sample of a study of regulatory T cells in long-lasting Graves disease. From the multiplex PCR reads, TCRdb called clonotypes with MiXCR, one entry per CDR3 protein. Among roughly 450,000 distinct CDR3 sequences, about 20% were seen once, and the ten largest hold around 24%. Source: peripheral blood mononuclear cells (PBMCs), taken when the disease was refractory, from a patient treated with antithyroid drugs. The receptors originated from a female donor with Graves disease. CDR3s include the opening cysteine and the closing phenylalanine or tryptophan. D genes are given only for firm matches. Clone size is not always given. Where it is, it says once, few, many or a class for expanded clones.

cdr3_nt cdr3_aa v_call d_call clone_size j_call
TGCAGTGCAGACGACAGGGGCCACCCTGAGACCCAGTACTTC CSADDRGHPETQYF TRBV20-1 TRBD1 many TRBJ2-5
TGTGCCAGCAGCTCCGTCTTAGCGGGGCACTACGAGCAGTACTTC CASSSVLAGHYEQYF TRBV11-2 TRBD2 many TRBJ2-7
TGTGCCAGCGGTTATGCCGGGAACCCAAATGAAAAACTGTTTTTT CASGYAGNPNEKLFF TRBV6-5 - - TRBJ1-4
TGTGCCAGTTGGGGCAGGGGACTCACAGATACGCAGTATTTT CASWGRGLTDTQYF TRBV2 - - TRBJ2-3
TGTGCCACCAGCAGAGCAGATCAGCCCCAGCATTTT CATSRADQPQHF TRBV15 - few TRBJ1-5
TGCGCCAGCAGCTACTCGAGACTAGCGGGGAATGAGCAGTTCTTC CASSYSRLAGNEQFF TRBV5-1 TRBD2 - TRBJ2-1
TGTGCCTGGAGTGTAATAGGGTCAGGTGGGAAGACCCAGTACTTC CAWSVIGSGGKTQYF TRBV30 - many TRBJ2-5
TGTGCCAGCAGCCGGACGAGGGCCTACGAGCAGTACTTC CASSRTRAYEQYF TRBV7-2 - - TRBJ2-7
TGTGCCAGCAGTTCACTAGCGGGAGTCTACGAGCGGTACTTC CASSSLAGVYERYF TRBV6-5 TRBD2 - TRBJ2-7
TGTGCCAGCAGTTCTACGGGTGTGGGGACCTCCTCCTATAATTCACCCCTCCACTTT CASSSTGVGTSSYNSPLHF TRBV28 - many TRBJ1-6
TGCAGTGCTAGAGGAAATCAGCCCCAGCATTTT CSARGNQPQHF TRBV20-1 - few TRBJ1-5
TGTGCCACCAGGGGCAGCCAGGCTGGGGAGACCCAGTACTTC CATRGSQAGETQYF TRBV24-1 - many TRBJ2-5
TGTGCCAGCAGTGAAGCGTCCCTACAGGGCCAGCCCCAGCATTTT CASSEASLQGQPQHF TRBV6-1 - many TRBJ1-5
TGCGCCAGCAGCTTCGGACAGGGAAGAGAGACTGAAGCTTTCTTT CASSFGQGRETEAFF TRBV5-1 TRBD1 - TRBJ1-1
TGTGCCAGCCATAGGGGGGACAGGACCTACGAGCAGTACTTC CASHRGDRTYEQYF TRBV6-1 TRBD1 - TRBJ2-7
TGTGCCAGCAACCCCCCGGTCGGCGGACCCTACGAGCAGTACTTC CASNPPVGGPYEQYF TRBV2 - many TRBJ2-7
TGCAGTGCTCCACGGGGGTCCGGCTGGACCCAGTACTTC CSAPRGSGWTQYF TRBV20-1 - few TRBJ2-5
TGTGCCAGCAACCCGACAGGGGTCGGCAATCAGCCCCAGCATTTT CASNPTGVGNQPQHF TRBV12-3/TRBV12-4 TRBD1 - TRBJ1-5
TGCAGTGCTAGAGCGGGAGGAGGCAATCAGCCCCAGCATTTT CSARAGGGNQPQHF TRBV20-1 - many TRBJ1-5
TGTGCCAGCAGCCCTTCTGCCGGGAAGACTTACTACGAGCAGTACTTC CASSPSAGKTYYEQYF TRBV7-9 - - TRBJ2-7
TGTGCCTGGAGTCTACAACTTGGCGGGAGGGTAAACATTCAGTACTTC CAWSLQLGGRVNIQYF TRBV30 TRBD2 - TRBJ2-4
TGCAGCGTTGTCTGGGGAAGCAGGGCCTACGAGCAGTACTTC CSVVWGSRAYEQYF TRBV29-1 - few TRBJ2-7
TGTGCCAGCAGCGGGTCCCTTGAAGCTTTCTTT CASSGSLEAFF TRBV7-2 - - TRBJ1-1
TGTGCCAGCAGTTACAGGGTTAGCGGCAGGTACGAGCAGTACTTC CASSYRVSGRYEQYF TRBV6-2/TRBV6-3 - - TRBJ2-7
TGTGCCAGCAGTTACGGACTAAAGGTTAGGAATGAGCAGTTCTTC CASSYGLKVRNEQFF TRBV6-5 - - TRBJ2-1
TGCAGTGCTGGAATAGCGGGAGGACCACAAGAGACCCAGTACTTC CSAGIAGGPQETQYF TRBV20-1 TRBD2 - TRBJ2-5
TGTGCCAGCAGTGGGGTCAATTGGCCCCAGCATTTT CASSGVNWPQHF TRBV6-1 - many TRBJ1-5
TGTGCCAGCACCGCCCGCGGGAAGGGGGCGGAGGGCTACACCTTC CASTARGKGAEGYTF TRBV12-3/TRBV12-4 TRBD1 - TRBJ1-2
TGTGCCAGCAGTGAATCGAGGGGGGGCCAGCCCCAGCATTTT CASSESRGGQPQHF TRBV25-1 - once TRBJ1-5
TGTGCCACCAGTGATTCTCTCCGGGACAGAGACAAGCAGTACTTC CATSDSLRDRDKQYF TRBV24-1 TRBD1 once TRBJ2-7
TGTGCCAGCAGCGGGGGAGGCCCCACAGGGGGGAGCATTCAGTACTTC CASSGGGPTGGSIQYF TRBV12-3/TRBV12-4 TRBD1 many TRBJ2-4
TGTGCCAGCAGCTTACATCTAGCGGGAGGACAGGAGACCCAGTACTTC CASSLHLAGGQETQYF TRBV11-2 TRBD2 many TRBJ2-5
TGTGCCAGCAGTGGGACTAGCGGCGGTGAGACCCAGTACTTC CASSGTSGGETQYF TRBV2 TRBD2 many TRBJ2-5